What follows describes a single T cell receptor (beta chain). J was trimmed by 8 bases and V by 5 bases; bases with no gene match: 10. CDR1 SGHAT and CDR2 FQNNGV come from the germline V gene. The CDR3 is made up of 15 amino acids. This specimen comes from a study of blood T cell repertoires in COVID-19. This table comes from immunoSEQ multiplex PCR, and its TCRdb copy is limited to in-frame clones, with some not included. The sample consists of approximately 180,000 clones, around 87% of them appearing once. The chain employs TRBV11-2 and TRBJ1-5; 9 positions match TRBD1. The sample taken for sequencing was peripheral blood. This TCR came from a man aged 35 to 55 with active or convalescent COVID-19. CDR3 sequence: CASSTRGTGKEPQHF. The CDR3 DNA reads TGTGCCAGCAGCACCCGCGGGACAGGGAAAGAGCCCCAGCATTTT.